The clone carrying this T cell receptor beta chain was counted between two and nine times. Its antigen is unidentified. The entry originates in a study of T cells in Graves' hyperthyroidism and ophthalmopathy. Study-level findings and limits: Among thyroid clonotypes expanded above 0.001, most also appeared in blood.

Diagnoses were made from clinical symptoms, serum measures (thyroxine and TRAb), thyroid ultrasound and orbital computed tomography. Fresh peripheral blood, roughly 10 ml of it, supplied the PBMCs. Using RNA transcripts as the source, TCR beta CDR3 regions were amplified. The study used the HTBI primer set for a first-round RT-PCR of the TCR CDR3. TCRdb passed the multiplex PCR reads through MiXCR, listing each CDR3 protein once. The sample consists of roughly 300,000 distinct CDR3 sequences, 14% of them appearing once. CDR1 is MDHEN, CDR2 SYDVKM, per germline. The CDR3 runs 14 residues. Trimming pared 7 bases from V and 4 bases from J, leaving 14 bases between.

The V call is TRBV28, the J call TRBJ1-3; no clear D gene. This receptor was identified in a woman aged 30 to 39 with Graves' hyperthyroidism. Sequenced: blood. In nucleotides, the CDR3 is TGTGCCAGCAAGGGAGCCCTTCGGGGAAACACCATATATTTT. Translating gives CASKGALRGNTIYF. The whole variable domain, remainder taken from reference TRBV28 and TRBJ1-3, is DVKVTQSSRYLVKRTGEKVFLECVQDMDHENMFWYRQDPGLGLRLIYFSYDVKMKEKGDIPEGYSVSREKKERFSLILESASTNQTSMYLCASKGALRGNTIYFGEGSWLTVV.